Listed here are 7 T cell receptor beta chains from one sample, sequenced in a study of spatial heterogeneity in lung cancer. General study results and limits: Counts that tracked tumor mutation counts were those of expanded intratumoral alpha and beta TCRs.

This sample's time point: sample taken at primary tumor resection. Their antigens remain unidentified. One entry per CDR3 protein, called by TCRdb with MiXCR from the 5' RACE reads. The sample comprises some 100,000 distinct CDR3 sequences, approximately 4.7% of which are singletons, and around 20% rests with the top ten. Sequenced material: lung tumor tissue, taken at surgery. All receptors derive from a male donor with early-stage non-small cell lung cancer.

This clonotype was detected many times. This rearrangement joins TRBV4-1 to TRBJ1-1; no clear D. Germline CDR1 MGHRA, CDR2 YSYEKL. CDR3 length equals 16 residues. V was trimmed by 0 bases and J by 0 bases, leaving 11 bases between them. The CDR3 coding sequence is TGCGCCAGCAGCCAAGAGGTAGGCAGCTTGAACACTGAAGCTTTCTTT. Its translation: CASSQEVGSLNTEAFF.

Many counts were recorded for this clonotype. The V gene is TRBV11-2, the J gene TRBJ1-1, with a weak D call TRBD1 (6 bases). Germline CDR1 reads SGHAT; CDR2 reads FQNNGV. The CDR3 is 13 residues long. V was shortened by 5 bases and J by 1 base, with 8 bases between the two germline ends. The CDR3 protein is CASSTQGNTEAFF. The CDR3 nucleotides read TGTGCCAGCAGCACACAGGGGAACACTGAAGCTTTCTTT.

In this sample, this clonotype turned up many times. The J gene is TRBJ1-3, the V gene TRBV7-9; D uncertain. The CDR3 extends over 11 amino acids. Trimming pared 11 bases from V and 4 bases from J, leaving 9 bases between. CDR1 and CDR2 (germline): SEHNR, FQNEAQ (reference sequence). The CDR3 DNA is TGTGCCGGTTTAAAGGGAAACACCATATATTTT. Protein: CAGLKGNTIYF.

The J gene is TRBJ1-2, the V gene TRBV27; no clear D gene. The CDR3 is 14 residues long. The V end lost 10 bases, the J end lost 1 base, and 16 bases lay between the germline ends. CDR1 and CDR2 (germline): MNHEY, SMNVEV (reference sequence). CDR3 region: CATSPGTFNYGYTF. The CDR3, as DNA: TGTGCCACCTCCCCGGGCACCTTTAACTATGGCTACACCTTC.

This clonotype showed up many times. The chain employs TRBV20-1 and TRBJ2-3; no clear D. Trimming removed 6 bases from V and 6 bases from J, with 10 bases in between. This CDR3 region has 11 residues. Germline loops: CDR1 DFQATT, CDR2 SNEGSKA (reference sequence). The CDR3 sequence: CSAPPYDTQYF. The CDR3 DNA sequence: TGCAGTGCACCCCCGTATGATACGCAGTATTTT.

This clonotype showed up just a few times. The genes are TRBV9 and TRBJ2-1, with a possible D match to TRBD2 (6 bases). Trimming shortened V by 0 bases and J by 5 bases, and 9 bases separated the two germline ends. Germline V lookup: CDR1 SGDLS, CDR2 YYNGEE. This CDR3 is 14 amino acids long. The CDR3 sequence: CASSVVGGNNEQFF. DNA of the CDR3: TGTGCCAGCAGCGTAGTAGGAGGGAACAATGAGCAGTTCTTC.

The chain recombines TRBV20-1 with TRBJ2-5; D may correspond to TRBD1 or TRBD2 (5 bases each). Trimming cost V 6 bases and J 6 bases, with 20 bases left between them. The germline V gene encodes CDR1 DFQATT and CDR2 SNEGSKA (reference sequence). The CDR3 extends over 14 amino acids. The DNA of the CDR3 is TGCAGTGCGGGGGTGGGTGCAGGGCAGAAGACCCAGTACTTC. Protein sequence: CSAGVGAGQKTQYF.